These 30 T cell receptor beta chains came from one sample sequenced in a study of shared clonotypes between healthy human individuals. The repertoire was sequenced with immunoSEQ multiplex PCR; TCRdb's copy has only in-frame clones and lacks some. Among 2 million to 2.5 million clones listed, roughly 93% were seen once. Input material: naive CD4+ T cells from PBMCs. Subset here: CD45RA+ positively selected. The receptors were gathered from a man younger than 35 in good health. Some clones in this sample may be carry-over from other donors' samples.

The chain links TRBV27 to TRBJ2-3; D is uncertain. V lost 1 base and J lost 2, with 10 bases in between. The germline CDR1 and CDR2 sequences are MNHEY and SMNVEV (reference sequence). The CDR3 is 15 amino acids. The DNA for the CDR3 is TGTGCCAGCAGTTTATGGCGGACGCTCACAGATACGCAGTATTTT. Its protein product is CASSLWRTLTDTQYF.

V usage is TRBV7-9 and J usage is TRBJ2-5, with a weak D call TRBD1 (6 bases). Germline V gene lookup returns CDR1 SEHNR and CDR2 FQNEAQ (reference sequence). The germline V and J ends were trimmed by 5 bases and 5 bases, with 15 bases remaining between them. The CDR3 has 14 residues. CDR3 residues: CASSQKGEHETQYF. Written as DNA, the CDR3 is TGTGCCAGCAGCCAAAAGGGGGAGCACGAGACCCAGTACTTC.

The rearrangement links TRBV5-4 to TRBJ2-3; TRBD1 is a possible D gene (6 bases). CDR3 length: 14 amino acids. Per the germline V gene, CDR1 is SGHNT and CDR2 is YYREEE (reference sequence). Trimming stripped 3 bases from V and 5 bases from J, with 13 bases between. Here the CDR3 DNA reads TGTGCCAGCAGCTCACGGACAGAAGGAGATACGCAGTATTTT. Amino acids: CASSSRTEGDTQYF.

The chain joins TRBV4-1 to TRBJ2-7; the D call may be TRBD1 or TRBD2 (5 bases each). The CDR3 contains 14 residues. From germline, CDR1 is MGHRA and CDR2 YSYEKL. V was clipped by 6 bases and J by 4 bases, with 16 bases between them. For the CDR3, the DNA is TGCGCCAGCAGGCCGGGACCGGTGGGGTACGAGCAGTACTTC. Translating it yields CASRPGPVGYEQYF.

The chain recombines TRBV7-2 with TRBJ1-6; D remains ambiguous. The CDR3 runs 14 residues. Germline-derived CDR1 and CDR2 are SGHTA and FQGNSA. V was pared by 0 bases and J by 9 bases, with 9 bases between. The DNA of the CDR3 is TGTGCCAGCAGCTTAGCAGGGTTAGGTTCACCCCTCCACTTT. Translated: CASSLAGLGSPLHF.

The chain links TRBV9 to TRBJ2-3, with D tentatively TRBD2 (6 bases). Germline loops: CDR1 SGDLS, CDR2 YYNGEE. The CDR3 is made up of 15 amino acids. Trimming pared 9 bases from V and 1 base from J, leaving 18 bases between. CDR3 sequence reads: CAIPGAACGTDTQYF. The CDR3 region has the DNA TGTGCCATCCCGGGAGCGGCTTGTGGCACAGATACGCAGTATTTT.

This clone has only one observation. The chain combines TRBV6-5 with TRBJ1-2, with 11 bases lining up with TRBD1. The ends lost 2 bases at V and 5 bases at J; junction bases unmatched: 4. Germline values: CDR1 MNHEY, CDR2 SVGAGI. This CDR3 has 15 residues. CDR3 sequence (DNA): TGTGCCAGCAGTTACGGCGGACAGGGGGCTTATGGCTACACCTTC. Its protein is CASSYGGQGAYGYTF.

The chain links TRBV6-1 to TRBJ1-5; D is perhaps TRBD1 (6 bases). Trimming removed 3 bases from V and 9 bases from J, with 24 bases in between. The V gene's germline CDR1 is MNHNS and CDR2 SASEGT. CDR3 size: 17 residues. CDR3 sequence reads: CASSEGGRDKSLPPQHF. Here the CDR3 DNA reads TGTGCCAGCAGTGAGGGGGGGAGGGACAAGTCTTTACCGCCCCAGCATTTT.

The chain links TRBV5-5 to TRBJ1-2, with TRBD1 identical over 7 bases. J was trimmed by 4 bases and V by 3 bases; bases with no gene match: 12. This CDR3 comprises 16 residues. Germline lookup yields CDR1 SGHKS and CDR2 YYEKEE (reference sequence). The DNA of the CDR3 is TGTGCCAGCAGCTCCCAACCCACGACAGGGCTCTATGGCTACACCTTC. As protein: CASSSQPTTGLYGYTF.

This clone appeared once. The chain has TRBV18 and TRBJ2-7; 9 nucleotides match TRBD1. Germline lookup yields CDR1 KGHSH and CDR2 LQKENI. This CDR3 is 15 amino acids long. V shed 8 bases and J 3 bases; nucleotides not matched to a gene: 11. CDR3 DNA sequence: TGTGCCAGCGAGAAACCGGGACAGGGTTTCTACGAGCAGTACTTC. Amino acid sequence: CASEKPGQGFYEQYF.

The V gene is TRBV7-9, the J gene TRBJ1-2; D remains ambiguous. This CDR3 is built from 14 residues. Trimming shortened V by 2 bases and J by 4 bases, and 11 bases separated the two germline ends. Per germline, CDR1 SEHNR and CDR2 FQNEAQ (reference sequence). The CDR3 DNA reads as TGTGCCAGCAGCTTACAATCCCAGTCCTATGGCTACACCTTC. Protein product: CASSLQSQSYGYTF.

Comment on this clone: A junction boundary mismatches the germline segment, possibly from a read error. The CDR3 loop reads CAASRDPSDQPQHF. In DNA form, the CDR3 reads TGTGCCGCCAGCAGAGATCCCTCGGATCAGCCCCAGCATTTT. The chain combines TRBV15 with TRBJ1-5, with no clear D. Germline V lookup: CDR1 LNHNV, CDR2 YYDKDF (reference sequence). The CDR3 consists of 14 residues.

On this clone itself: Other DNA sequences from this sample encode an identical CDR3 as well. V gene TRBV9 combines with J gene TRBJ2-7; D gene uncertain. V gave up 0 bases and J gave up 2 bases, with 6 bases separating them. This CDR3 is 13 amino acids long. Germline V gene lookup returns CDR1 SGDLS and CDR2 YYNGEE. The DNA for the CDR3 is TGTGCCAGCAGCGTAGGGGCGGCCTACGAGCAGTACTTC. As protein: CASSVGAAYEQYF.

The chain recombines TRBV4-1 with TRBJ2-7, with D tentatively TRBD1 or TRBD2 (5 bases each). The germline V and J ends were trimmed by 3 bases and 3 bases, with 15 bases remaining between them. Germline V lookup: CDR1 MGHRA, CDR2 YSYEKL. The CDR3 consists of 15 residues. The DNA for the CDR3 is TGCGCCAGCAGCCACAATGAGGGGACCGGCTACGAGCAGTACTTC. It codes for CASSHNEGTGYEQYF.

A note on this clone: At the DNA level, this CDR3 is encoded by other sequences in the same sample as well. V gene TRBV11-2 combines with J gene TRBJ1-5, with D uncertain. Germline assignment: CDR1 SGHAT and CDR2 FQNNGV. The V and J ends lost 1 base and 5 bases respectively, with 6 bases between them. The CDR3 is made up of 13 amino acids. The CDR3 region has the DNA TGTGCCAGCAGCTTAGTTGGGGATCAGCCCCAGCATTTT. Translation gives CASSLVGDQPQHF.

The chain combines TRBV5-1 with TRBJ1-4; D call uncertain. The CDR3 covers 14 residues. The germline gives CDR1 SGHRS, CDR2 YFSETQ. V lost 2 bases to trimming and J lost 16 bases, with 21 bases between them. Here the CDR3 DNA reads TGCGCCAGCAGCTTTGGGCAGATTAATGAAGGGCGGTTTTTT. It encodes CASSFGQINEGRFF.

The chain links TRBV19 to TRBJ1-3; no reliable D call. The V end lost 7 bases, the J end lost 0 bases, and 10 bases lay between the germline ends. Germline V CDR1 and CDR2: LNHDA, SQIVND (reference sequence). The CDR3 loop spans 14 amino acids. The CDR3: CASMRISSGNTIYF. CDR3 coding DNA: TGTGCCAGTATGAGGATTAGCTCTGGAAACACCATATATTTT.

The chain employs TRBV28 and TRBJ1-3, with 7 bases that match TRBD1. Germline V gene data show CDR1 as MDHEN and CDR2 as SYDVKM. Trimming cost V 6 bases and J 4 bases; bases outside gene matches: 6. The CDR3 extends over 14 amino acids. The CDR3 bases are TGTGCCAGCAGACCGACAGGGCGGGGAAACACCATATATTTT. As protein: CASRPTGRGNTIYF. Variable domain in full (rest from reference TRBV28 and TRBJ1-3): DVKVTQSSRYLVKRTGEKVFLECVQDMDHENMFWYRQDPGLGLRLIYFSYDVKMKEKGDIPEGYSVSREKKERFSLILESASTNQTSMYLCASRPTGRGNTIYFGEGSWLTVV.

This CDR3 reads CSVVSGFGNQPQHF. CDR3 sequence (DNA): TGCAGCGTTGTCTCGGGTTTCGGGAATCAGCCCCAGCATTTT. The chain uses TRBV29-1 and TRBJ1-5; no clear D gene. The V gene's germline CDR1 is SQVTM and CDR2 ANQGSEA. The CDR3 consists of 14 residues. Trimming pared 4 bases from V and 4 bases from J, leaving 14 bases between.

V usage is TRBV7-9 and J usage is TRBJ1-5; TRBD1 aligns across 10 bases. The CDR3 extends over 16 amino acids. In germline, CDR1 is SEHNR, CDR2 FQNEAQ (reference sequence). The V segment lost 5 bases and the J segment 6 bases; nucleotides outside the gene matches: 10. The CDR3: CASSGPGQGIGQPQHF. CDR3 DNA sequence: TGTGCCAGCAGCGGCCCGGGACAGGGGATCGGTCAGCCCCAGCATTTT. Drawing the rest from reference TRBV7-9 and TRBJ1-5, the complete variable domain is DTGVSQNPRHKITKRGQNVTFRCDPISEHNRLYWYRQTLGQGPEFLTYFQNEAQLEKSRLLSDRFSAERPKGSFSTLEIQRTEQGDSAMYLCASSGPGQGIGQPQHFGDGTRLSIL.

V is TRBV25-1 and J is TRBJ2-1; a possible D gene is TRBD2 (5 bases). Germline V CDR1 and CDR2: MGHDK, SYGVNS. CDR3 length: 17 residues. Trimming cost V 1 base and J 0 bases, with 13 bases left between them. The CDR3 sequence is CASSECTLGSSYNEQFF. The CDR3 nucleotides read TGTGCCAGCAGTGAATGCACCCTAGGGAGCTCCTACAATGAGCAGTTCTTC.

A single count supports this clone. The chain joins TRBV5-1 to TRBJ1-1, with D possibly matching TRBD1 (6 bases). This CDR3 contains 16 residues. Trimming removed 2 bases at V and 1 base at J, with 15 bases between. Looked up from germline, CDR1 is SGHRS and CDR2 is YFSETQ. The CDR3 sequence is CASSLTSQGSNTEAFF. In DNA, the CDR3 is TGCGCCAGCAGCTTAACATCACAGGGTTCGAACACTGAAGCTTTCTTT.

The gene calls are TRBV30 and TRBJ2-7; perhaps TRBD2 as D (5 bases). The germline V and J ends were trimmed by 5 bases and 1 base, with 12 bases remaining between them. CDR3 size: 13 residues. Germline loops: CDR1 GTSNPN, CDR2 SVGIG (reference sequence). The CDR3 region is CAWAGLASYEQYF. CDR3 nucleotides: TGTGCCTGGGCAGGTTTAGCGTCCTACGAGCAGTACTTC.

The genes are TRBV19 and TRBJ1-5, with 9 bases aligning to TRBD1. There are 16 residues in the CDR3. Germline CDR1 LNHDA, CDR2 SQIVND (reference sequence). The junction had 7 bases not matched to a gene; V was cut back by 7 bases and J by 0 bases. The CDR3 spells CASIPPGQGSNQPQHF. The CDR3 coding sequence is TGTGCCAGTATTCCCCCGGGACAGGGTAGCAATCAGCCCCAGCATTTT.

Remarks on this clone: This sample also contains other DNA sequences that code for the same CDR3. The V call is TRBV27, the J call TRBJ2-7; TRBD2 matches at 7 bases. This CDR3 region has 12 residues. Germline CDR1 and CDR2: MNHEY and SMNVEV (reference sequence). After removal of 8 bases from V and 2 bases from J, the junction contained 3 bases not matched to a gene. The CDR3 DNA reads TGTGCCAGCGGGAGGGGCACCTACGAGCAGTACTTC. Its translation is CASGRGTYEQYF.

The chain combines TRBV19 with TRBJ1-5, with unresolved D. In germline, CDR1 is LNHDA, CDR2 SQIVND (reference sequence). CDR3 length: 13 amino acids. Trimming shortened V by 7 bases and J by 6 bases, and 13 bases separated the two germline ends. The CDR3, as DNA: TGTGCCAGTATAGACCGAAAGGGTCAGCCCCAGCATTTT. Protein: CASIDRKGQPQHF. Based on the CDR3 plus reference TRBV19 and TRBJ1-5, the full variable domain is DGGITQSPKYLFRKEGQNVTLSCEQNLNHDAMYWYRQDPGQGLRLIYYSQIVNDFQKGDIAEGYSVSREKKESFPLTVTSAQKNPTAFYLCASIDRKGQPQHFGDGTRLSIL.

The rearrangement links TRBV25-1 to TRBJ2-6; D unclear. Germline V lookup: CDR1 MGHDK, CDR2 SYGVNS. V was clipped by 1 base and J by 0 bases, with 7 bases between them. There are 16 residues in the CDR3. CDR3 sequence: CASSESPSSGANVLTF. The DNA for the CDR3 is TGTGCCAGCAGTGAATCCCCGAGCTCTGGGGCCAACGTCCTGACTTTC.

The J gene is TRBJ2-1, the V gene TRBV18; 10 bases agree with TRBD2. The CDR3 has 17 amino acids. J lost 9 bases, V lost 1 base, and 12 bases had no gene match. Germline V gene lookup returns CDR1 KGHSH and CDR2 LQKENI. Here the CDR3 DNA reads TGTGCCAGCTCACCACGAGTCGGGACTAGCGATGTAGGTGAGCAGTTCTTC. Translated: CASSPRVGTSDVGEQFF.

In DNA, the CDR3 is TGTGCCAGCTCACCAGGGGGCTTCGGAGACACAGATACGCAGTATTTT. Amino acid sequence: CASSPGGFGDTDTQYF. The chain joins TRBV18 to TRBJ2-3, with D perhaps TRBD1 (6 bases). CDR3 length equals 16 residues. Trimming cost V 2 bases and J 2 bases, with 14 bases left between them. The V gene's germline CDR1 is KGHSH and CDR2 LQKENI.

CDR3 bases: TGTGCCAGCAGCTTTCTGTTGGGTGGGAGGAACACCGGGGAGCTGTTTTTT. Translation: CASSFLLGGRNTGELFF. The chain has TRBV7-3 and TRBJ2-2, with D possibly TRBD2 on 5 matching bases. The CDR3 length is 17 residues. Trimming left V 3 bases short and J 1 base short, with 15 bases between. Per the germline V gene, CDR1 is SGHTA and CDR2 is FQGTGA. The full variable domain, completed using reference TRBV7-3 and TRBJ2-2, is GAGVSQTPSNKVTEKGKYVELRCDPISGHTALYWYRQSLGQGPEFLIYFQGTGAADDSGLPNDRFFAVRPEGSVSTLKIQRTERGDSAVYLCASSFLLGGRNTGELFFGEGSRLTVL.